The 17 T cell receptor beta chains reported below all come from one sample, sequenced in a study of response to subunit inactivated influenza vaccine. In TCRdb, the RT-PCR reads were re-called with MiXCR into one record per CDR3 protein. The table shows some 500,000 distinct CDR3 sequences, with approximately 24% occurring only once. The input for sequencing was CD4+ T cells sorted from PBMCs, taken roughly 5 days after vaccination. The source of these receptors is a man aged 45 to 65 who received an inactivated influenza vaccine.

Only a few counts were recorded for this clonotype. The chain has TRBV2 and TRBJ2-1; 11 bases fit TRBD1. The CDR3 runs 14 residues. CDR1 is SNHLY, CDR2 FYNNEI, per germline. The junction had 6 bases not matched to a gene; V was cut back by 10 bases and J by 4 bases. CDR3 sequence (DNA): TGTGCCACCACCCGGGACAGGGGGTACAATGAGCAGTTCTTC. This sequence encodes CATTRDRGYNEQFF.

J is TRBJ2-3 and V is TRBV7-2; 9 nucleotides match TRBD1. The CDR3 covers 15 residues. Germline V gene data show CDR1 as SGHTA and CDR2 as FQGNSA. Trimming removed 4 bases from V and 2 bases from J; junction bases left unmatched: 4. CDR3 bases: TGTGCCAGCAGCTCCGGACAGGGGTACACAGATACGCAGTATTTT. Residues: CASSSGQGYTDTQYF.

The chain is built from TRBV6-2 or TRBV6-3 and TRBJ2-1, with D uncertain. The CDR3 covers 15 residues. Looked up from germline, CDR1 is MNHEY and CDR2 is SVGEGT. Between the trimmed V and J ends, which lost 1 base and 0 bases, there was a span of 7 bases. The CDR3 spells CASSYWAISYNEQFF. CDR3 bases: TGTGCCAGCAGTTACTGGGCTATCTCCTACAATGAGCAGTTCTTC.

The sample holds a few counts of this clonotype. The chain has TRBV5-1 and TRBJ2-7, with 12 nucleotides matching TRBD2. Germline V CDR1 and CDR2: SGHRS, YFSETQ. The CDR3 sequence is 18 residues long. V lost 5 bases, J lost 6 bases, and 18 bases stayed unmatched. The CDR3 DNA follows: TGCGCCAGCAGGCGGGTGACTAGCGGGAGACCTGCCCCAAGCGAGCAGTACTTC. Protein: CASRRVTSGRPAPSEQYF. Complete variable domain (other parts from reference TRBV5-1 and TRBJ2-7): KAGVTQTPRYLIKTRGQQVTLSCSPISGHRSVSWYQQTPGQGLQFLFEYFSETQRNKGNFPGRFSGRQFSNSRSEMNVSTLELGDSALYLCASRRVTSGRPAPSEQYFGPGTRLTVT.

The chain has TRBV20-1 and TRBJ2-3; D is perhaps TRBD1 or TRBD2 (6 bases each). Germline V CDR1 and CDR2: DFQATT, SNEGSKA (reference sequence). V was cut by 0 bases and J by 6 bases, with 16 bases left in between. CDR3 length: 15 residues. The CDR3 bases are TGCAGTGCTAGAGATCCTTTCGGAGGGGGGGATACGCAGTATTTT. Residues: CSARDPFGGGDTQYF.

The genes are TRBV20-1 and TRBJ1-4, with D perhaps TRBD1 (5 bases). The V end was cut by 1 base, the J end by 4 bases, with 10 bases between. CDR3 size: 14 residues. From germline, CDR1 is DFQATT and CDR2 SNEGSKA (reference sequence). CDR3 sequence: CSARGIGDNEKLFF. The CDR3 coding sequence is TGCAGTGCTAGAGGTATAGGGGATAATGAAAAACTGTTTTTT.

The genes are TRBV20-1 and TRBJ2-4, with D possibly called TRBD1 or TRBD2 (6 bases each). The CDR3 runs 13 residues. Germline assignment: CDR1 DFQATT and CDR2 SNEGSKA (reference sequence). V was pared by 6 bases and J by 8 bases, with 17 bases between. CDR3 sequence (DNA): TGCAGTGCCCCGGAGGGGGGAAGGGACATTCAGTACTTC. This translates into CSAPEGGRDIQYF.

The sample holds a few counts of this clonotype. The V gene is TRBV30, the J gene TRBJ1-6; D ambiguous. Per the germline V gene, CDR1 is GTSNPN and CDR2 is SVGIG (reference sequence). The CDR3 is 12 residues long. V dropped 6 bases and J dropped 7 bases, with 10 bases sitting between them. The CDR3 is CACRWENSPLHF. The CDR3 nucleotides are TGTGCCTGTCGGTGGGAGAATTCACCCCTCCACTTT.

This clonotype was detected a few times. The CDR3, as DNA: TGTGCCAGCAAGGTGGGCAGGGGGAACACTGAAGCTTTCTTT. Protein: CASKVGRGNTEAFF. The chain links TRBV6-1 to TRBJ1-1; TRBD1 might be the D (6 bases). V was cut by 7 bases and J by 1 base, with 13 bases left in between. Germline V gives CDR1 MNHNS, CDR2 SASEGT. There are 14 residues in the CDR3.

This chain connects TRBV7-2 to TRBJ1-2, with a tentative D call TRBD1 (6 bases). CDR1 and CDR2 (germline): SGHTA, FQGNSA. Between the trimmed V and J ends, which lost 5 bases and 6 bases, there was a span of 10 bases. The CDR3 consists of 12 residues. The DNA of the CDR3 is TGTGCCAGCAGCGAACAGGGTCATGGCTACACCTTC. Translated: CASSEQGHGYTF. Looking up the rest from reference TRBV7-2 and TRBJ1-2 gives the full variable domain: GAGVSQSPSNKVTEKGKDVELRCDPISGHTALYWYRQSLGQGLEFLIYFQGNSAPDKSGLPSDRFSAERTGGSVSTLTIQRTQQEDSAVYLCASSEQGHGYTFGSGTRLTVV.

The chain uses TRBV4-2 and TRBJ2-7; 7 nucleotides match TRBD1. V was clipped by 0 bases and J by 5 bases; unmatched bases: 4. The CDR3 runs 14 residues. CDR1 and CDR2 (germline): LGHNA, YNFKEQ. The CDR3 nucleotides are TGTGCCAGCAGCCAAGAAGTCAGGGGGAACGAGCAGTACTTC. Residues: CASSQEVRGNEQYF.

This clonotype turned up a few times. The V and J genes are TRBV11-2 and TRBJ2-7; 8 nucleotides align to TRBD1. The CDR3 has 15 amino acids. J was trimmed by 9 bases and V by 1 base; bases with no gene match: 11. Germline CDR1 and CDR2: SGHAT and FQNNGV. The CDR3 DNA reads as TGTGCCAGCAGCTTAGGACAGAGGACAGGGACTGGGCAGTACTTC. Its translation is CASSLGQRTGTGQYF.

Ten or more counts support this clonotype. The chain employs TRBV7-9 and TRBJ2-2; D call uncertain. Trimming cost V 7 bases and J 3 bases, with 6 bases left between them. Germline-derived CDR1 and CDR2 are SEHNR and FQNEAQ (reference sequence). The CDR3 spans 12 residues. CDR3 sequence reads: CASMADTGELFF. The CDR3 DNA reads TGTGCCAGCATGGCGGACACCGGGGAGCTGTTTTTT.

The rearrangement joins TRBV11-2 to TRBJ2-1; 11 nucleotides align to TRBD2. Per germline, CDR1 SGHAT and CDR2 FQNNGV. V was pared by 5 bases and J by 15 bases, with 6 bases of the junction left unmatched. This CDR3 has 12 residues. This chain's CDR3 is CASSRTSGGLFF. CDR3 nucleotide sequence: TGTGCCAGCAGCAGAACTAGCGGGGGACTGTTCTTC. Variable domain in full (rest from reference TRBV11-2 and TRBJ2-1): EAGVAQSPRYKIIEKRQSVAFWCNPISGHATLYWYQQILGQGPKLLIQFQNNGVVDDSQLPKDRFSAERLKGVDSTLKIQPAKLEDSAVYLCASSRTSGGLFFGPGTRLTVL.

In its sample, this clonotype was seen a few times. The rearrangement uses TRBV3-1 and TRBJ2-6; no clear D gene. Germline CDR1 reads LGHDT; CDR2 reads YNNKEL (reference sequence). The CDR3 runs 14 residues. The germline V and J ends were trimmed by 3 bases and 6 bases, with 9 bases remaining between them. CDR3 sequence (DNA): TGTGCCAGCAGCCATGGGCAGGCGGCCAACGTCCTGACTTTC. This codes for CASSHGQAANVLTF.

The chain employs TRBV29-1 and TRBJ2-7, with D possibly being TRBD2 (5 bases). This CDR3 has 13 amino acids. In germline, CDR1 is SQVTM, CDR2 ANQGSEA. Trimming left V 4 bases short and J 5 bases short, with 15 bases between. CDR3 amino acids: CSVAGRLGNEQYF. DNA of the CDR3: TGCAGCGTTGCTGGCAGGCTCGGGAACGAGCAGTACTTC.

This clonotype was seen a handful of times. The chain is built from TRBV10-3 and TRBJ1-6, with D maybe TRBD1 (5 bases). Deletions cut 5 bases from V and 4 bases from J, with 12 bases between. The CDR3 sequence is 15 residues long. The germline CDR1 and CDR2 sequences are ENHRY and SYGVKD. As DNA, the CDR3 is TGTGCCATCAGTCGGGACGGGGTGTATAATTCACCCCTCCACTTT. This gives the protein CAISRDGVYNSPLHF.